The clone carrying this T cell receptor (beta chain) was detected a few times. These data originate in a study of blood T cell repertoires in COVID-19. Trimming pared 5 bases from V and 2 bases from J, leaving 15 bases between. Germline V lookup: CDR1 MNHEY, CDR2 SMNVEV (reference sequence). CDR3 length: 16 amino acids. Only in-frame clones appear in the TCRdb table, and some are missing; sequencing was by immunoSEQ multiplex PCR. This table has about 140,000 clones, under 85% appearing once. The TCR sequence derives from a woman aged 18-29 years who had been exposed to COVID-19. Sequencing was performed on PBMCs or T cells enriched from blood (not recorded which). J is TRBJ2-2 and V is TRBV27; weak D call: TRBD2 (5 bases). The CDR3 region is CASSPLGRLNTGELFF. CDR3 in DNA: TGTGCCAGCAGTCCACTAGGCAGACTAAACACCGGGGAGCTGTTTTTT.